This TCR beta chain was obtained from a study of blood T cells in healthy people across ages. The study, taken as a whole, reports: Estimates drawn from one million T cells were deemed to understate diversity. The fall in TCR beta diversity per million T cells was roughly linear with age.

The donors, all healthy, were Caucasians living in Russia, aged roughly 6 to 95. V dropped 0 bases and J dropped 2 bases, with 11 bases sitting between them. Germline V gene lookup returns CDR1 DFQATT and CDR2 SNEGSKA (reference sequence). This CDR3 is 15 amino acids long. PCR was performed a second time for 7 to 11 cycles using a sample-barcoded 5' primer and a J-beta primer mix. Every cDNA was tagged by a template-switch adaptor with 12 random nucleotides. TCRdb reanalysed the 5' RACE reads using MiXCR and keeps one entry per CDR3 protein. This table has some 860,000 distinct CDR3 sequences, more than 55% appearing once. As to this clonotype: The antigen remains unidentified.

The chain combines TRBV20-1 with TRBJ1-3, with D tentatively TRBD1 (5 bases). Sequenced material: blood. This clonotype was obtained from a man between 35 and 55 years old in good health. CDR3 loop: CSARDYGRAGNTIYF. The CDR3 DNA reads TGCAGTGCTAGAGATTACGGCAGGGCTGGAAACACCATATATTTT.